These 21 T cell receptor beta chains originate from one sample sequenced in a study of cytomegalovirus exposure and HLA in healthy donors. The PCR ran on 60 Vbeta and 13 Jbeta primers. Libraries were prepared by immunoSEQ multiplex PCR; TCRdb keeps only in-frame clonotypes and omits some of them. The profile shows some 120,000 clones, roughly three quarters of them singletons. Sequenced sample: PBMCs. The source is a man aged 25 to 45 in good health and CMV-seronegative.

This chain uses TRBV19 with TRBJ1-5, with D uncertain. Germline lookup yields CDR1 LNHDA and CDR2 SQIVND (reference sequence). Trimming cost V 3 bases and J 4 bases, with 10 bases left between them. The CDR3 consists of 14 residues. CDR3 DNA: TGTGCCAGTAGTATCGGCCAGGCGAATCAGCCCCAGCATTTT. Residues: CASSIGQANQPQHF. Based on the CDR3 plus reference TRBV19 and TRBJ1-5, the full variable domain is DGGITQSPKYLFRKEGQNVTLSCEQNLNHDAMYWYRQDPGQGLRLIYYSQIVNDFQKGDIAEGYSVSREKKESFPLTVTSAQKNPTAFYLCASSIGQANQPQHFGDGTRLSIL.

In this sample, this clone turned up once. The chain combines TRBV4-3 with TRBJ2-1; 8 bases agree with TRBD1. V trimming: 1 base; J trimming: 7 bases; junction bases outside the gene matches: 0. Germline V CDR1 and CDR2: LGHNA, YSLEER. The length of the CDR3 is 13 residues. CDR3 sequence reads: CASSQGQGNEQFF. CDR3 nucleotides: TGCGCCAGCAGCCAAGGACAGGGGAATGAGCAGTTCTTC.

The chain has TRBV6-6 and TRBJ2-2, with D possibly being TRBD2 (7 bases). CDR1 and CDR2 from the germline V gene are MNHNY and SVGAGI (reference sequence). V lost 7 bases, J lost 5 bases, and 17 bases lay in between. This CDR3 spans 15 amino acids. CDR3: CASTIRRGGTGELFF. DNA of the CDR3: TGTGCCAGCACCATACGGAGGGGGGGAACCGGGGAGCTGTTTTTT.

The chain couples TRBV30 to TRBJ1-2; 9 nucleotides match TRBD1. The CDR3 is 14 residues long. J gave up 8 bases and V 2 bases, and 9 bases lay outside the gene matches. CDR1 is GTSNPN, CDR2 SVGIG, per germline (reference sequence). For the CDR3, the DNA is TGTGCCTGGAGTACCACAGGGGGCGCGGAGGGCTACACCTTC. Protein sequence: CAWSTTGGAEGYTF.

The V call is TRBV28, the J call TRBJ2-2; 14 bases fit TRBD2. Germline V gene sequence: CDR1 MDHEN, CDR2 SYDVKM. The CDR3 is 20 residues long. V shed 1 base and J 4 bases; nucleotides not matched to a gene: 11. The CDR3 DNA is TGTGCCAGCAGTTTATCTGCCCCGGGACTAGCGGGAGCGGGCACCGGGGAGCTGTTTTTT. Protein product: CASSLSAPGLAGAGTGELFF. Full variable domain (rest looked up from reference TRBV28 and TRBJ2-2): DVKVTQSSRYLVKRTGEKVFLECVQDMDHENMFWYRQDPGLGLRLIYFSYDVKMKEKGDIPEGYSVSREKKERFSLILESASTNQTSMYLCASSLSAPGLAGAGTGELFFGEGSRLTVL.

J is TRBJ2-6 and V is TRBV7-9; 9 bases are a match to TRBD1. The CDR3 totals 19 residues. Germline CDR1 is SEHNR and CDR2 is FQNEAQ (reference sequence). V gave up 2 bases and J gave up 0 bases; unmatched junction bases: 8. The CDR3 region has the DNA TGTGCCAGCAGCTTACTGTCGGGACAGGGAAGCTCTGGGGCCAACGTCCTGACTTTC. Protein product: CASSLLSGQGSSGANVLTF. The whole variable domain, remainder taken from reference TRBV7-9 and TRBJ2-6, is DTGVSQNPRHKITKRGQNVTFRCDPISEHNRLYWYRQTLGQGPEFLTYFQNEAQLEKSRLLSDRFSAERPKGSFSTLEIQRTEQGDSAMYLCASSLLSGQGSSGANVLTFGAGSRLTVL.

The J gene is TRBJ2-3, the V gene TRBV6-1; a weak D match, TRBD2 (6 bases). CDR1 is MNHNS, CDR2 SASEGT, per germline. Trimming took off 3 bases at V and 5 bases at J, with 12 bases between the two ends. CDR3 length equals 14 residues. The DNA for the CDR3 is TGTGCCAGCAGTGAGTTAAGTAGCGGAGATACGCAGTATTTT. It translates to CASSELSSGDTQYF.

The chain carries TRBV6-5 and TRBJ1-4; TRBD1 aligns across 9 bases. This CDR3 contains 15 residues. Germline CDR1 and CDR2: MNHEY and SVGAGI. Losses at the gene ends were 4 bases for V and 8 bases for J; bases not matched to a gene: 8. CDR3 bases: TGTGCCAGCAGTTGGCTGGGACAGGGTAGCGAAAAACTGTTTTTT. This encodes CASSWLGQGSEKLFF.

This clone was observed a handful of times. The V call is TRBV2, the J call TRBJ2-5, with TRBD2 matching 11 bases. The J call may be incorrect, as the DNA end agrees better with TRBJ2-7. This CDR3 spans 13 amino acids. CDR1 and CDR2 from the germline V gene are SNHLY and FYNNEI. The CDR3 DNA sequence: TGTGCCAGCAGTTATGGACTAGCGGGCGAGCAGTACTTC. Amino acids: CASSYGLAGEQYF.

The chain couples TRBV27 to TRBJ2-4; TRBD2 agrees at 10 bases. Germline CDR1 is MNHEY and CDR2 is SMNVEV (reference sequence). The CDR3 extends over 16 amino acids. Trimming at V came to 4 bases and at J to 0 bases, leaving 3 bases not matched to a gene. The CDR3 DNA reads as TGTGCCAGCAGTTCGGGACTAGCGATAGCCAAAAACATTCAGTACTTC. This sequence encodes CASSSGLAIAKNIQYF.

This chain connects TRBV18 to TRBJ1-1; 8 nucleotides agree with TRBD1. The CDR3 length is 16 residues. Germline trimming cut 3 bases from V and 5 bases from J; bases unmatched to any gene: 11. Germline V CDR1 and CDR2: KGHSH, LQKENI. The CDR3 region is CASSPEGQAFGTEAFF. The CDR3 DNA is TGTGCCAGCTCACCGGAGGGACAGGCTTTTGGGACTGAAGCTTTCTTT.

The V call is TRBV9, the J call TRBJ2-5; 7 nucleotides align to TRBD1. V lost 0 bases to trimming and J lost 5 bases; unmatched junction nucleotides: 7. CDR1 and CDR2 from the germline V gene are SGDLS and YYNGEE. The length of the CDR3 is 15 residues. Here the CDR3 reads CASSVGSGGRETQYF. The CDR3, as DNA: TGTGCCAGCAGCGTAGGGTCAGGGGGTCGGGAGACCCAGTACTTC.

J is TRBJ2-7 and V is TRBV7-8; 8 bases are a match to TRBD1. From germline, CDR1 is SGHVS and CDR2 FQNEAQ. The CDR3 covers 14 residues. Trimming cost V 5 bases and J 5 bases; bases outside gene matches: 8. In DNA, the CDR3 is TGTGCCAGCAGCCAAACGGACAGGGATCACGAGCAGTACTTC. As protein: CASSQTDRDHEQYF.

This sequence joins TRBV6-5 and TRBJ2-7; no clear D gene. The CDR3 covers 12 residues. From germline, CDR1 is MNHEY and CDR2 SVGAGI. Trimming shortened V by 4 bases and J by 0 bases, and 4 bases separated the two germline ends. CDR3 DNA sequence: TGTGCCAGCAGTTCTTTCTCCTACGAGCAGTACTTC. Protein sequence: CASSSFSYEQYF.

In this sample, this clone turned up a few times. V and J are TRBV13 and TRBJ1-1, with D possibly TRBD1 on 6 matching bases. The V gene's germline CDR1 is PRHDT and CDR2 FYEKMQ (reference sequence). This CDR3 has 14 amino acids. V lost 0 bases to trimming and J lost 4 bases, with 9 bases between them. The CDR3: CASSLGRGFTEAFF. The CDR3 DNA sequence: TGTGCCAGCAGCTTAGGCAGGGGTTTCACTGAAGCTTTCTTT.

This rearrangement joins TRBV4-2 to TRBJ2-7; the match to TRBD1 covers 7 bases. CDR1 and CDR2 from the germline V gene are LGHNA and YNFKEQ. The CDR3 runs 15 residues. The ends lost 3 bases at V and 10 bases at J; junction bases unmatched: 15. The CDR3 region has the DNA TGTGCCAGCAGCCACCCAGCCGGGACAGTCTACGGTCAGTACTTC. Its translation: CASSHPAGTVYGQYF.

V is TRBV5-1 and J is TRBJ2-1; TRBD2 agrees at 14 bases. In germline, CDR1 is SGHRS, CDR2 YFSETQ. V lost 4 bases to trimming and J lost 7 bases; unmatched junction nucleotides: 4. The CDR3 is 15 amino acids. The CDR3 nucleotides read TGCGCCAGCAGCCAGACTAGCGGGGGGGCGAATGAGCAGTTCTTC. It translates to CASSQTSGGANEQFF. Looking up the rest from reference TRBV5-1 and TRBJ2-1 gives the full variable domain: KAGVTQTPRYLIKTRGQQVTLSCSPISGHRSVSWYQQTPGQGLQFLFEYFSETQRNKGNFPGRFSGRQFSNSRSEMNVSTLELGDSALYLCASSQTSGGANEQFFGPGTRLTVL.

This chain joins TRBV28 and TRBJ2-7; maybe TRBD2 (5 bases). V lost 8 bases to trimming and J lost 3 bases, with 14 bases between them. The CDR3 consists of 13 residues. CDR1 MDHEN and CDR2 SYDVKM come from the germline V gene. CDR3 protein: CASLVGADYEQYF. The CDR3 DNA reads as TGTGCCAGCCTCGTTGGAGCGGACTACGAGCAGTACTTC.

The CDR3 here is CASRRTGSSYEQYF. The CDR3 DNA reads TGTGCCAGCAGGCGGACAGGTTCGTCATACGAGCAGTACTTC. The chain joins TRBV28 to TRBJ2-7; 7 nucleotides line up with TRBD1. Germline CDR1 is MDHEN and CDR2 is SYDVKM. Trimming removed 6 bases from V and 4 bases from J; junction bases left unmatched: 9. The CDR3 runs 14 residues. The complete variable domain, with remaining parts taken from reference TRBV28 and TRBJ2-7, reads DVKVTQSSRYLVKRTGEKVFLECVQDMDHENMFWYRQDPGLGLRLIYFSYDVKMKEKGDIPEGYSVSREKKERFSLILESASTNQTSMYLCASRRTGSSYEQYFGPGTRLTVT.

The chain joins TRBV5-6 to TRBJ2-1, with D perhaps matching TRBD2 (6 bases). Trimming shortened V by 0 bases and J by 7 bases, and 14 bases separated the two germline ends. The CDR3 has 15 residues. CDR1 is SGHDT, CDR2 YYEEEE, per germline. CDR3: CASSLDTGTANEQFF. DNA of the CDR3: TGTGCCAGCAGCTTGGACACCGGGACTGCGAATGAGCAGTTCTTC.

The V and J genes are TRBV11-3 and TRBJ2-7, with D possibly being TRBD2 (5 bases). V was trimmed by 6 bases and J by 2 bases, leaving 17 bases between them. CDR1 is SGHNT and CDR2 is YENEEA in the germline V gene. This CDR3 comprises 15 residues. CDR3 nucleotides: TGTGCCAGCAGTACCGGGATATCTGAAACCTACGAGCAGTACTTC. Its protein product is CASSTGISETYEQYF.